This T cell receptor (beta chain) was recovered during a study of blood T cell repertoires in COVID-19. The overall study: T cells, B-cell-depleted T cells, or PBMCs provided the cDNA or gDNA that served as material.

V was trimmed by 2 bases and J by 6 bases, leaving 13 bases between them. The CDR3 length is 15 residues. The germline V gene has CDR1 LNHNV and CDR2 YYDKDF (reference sequence). Original processing methods: Counts of nucleated cells, estimated from reference gene primer amplification, were obtained. Clones were sequenced by immunoSEQ multiplex PCR, and TCRdb holds only the in-frame ones, with some missing. The DNA gave D and trimming, while V, J and clone size come from that table. This table holds 90,000 to 120,000 clones, approximately 84% found once. The sample was peripheral blood. This clonotype was obtained from a human donor in a cohort sampled during active COVID-19. The chain combines TRBV15 with TRBJ1-4; D remains unclear. The CDR3 loop is CATSRSGWSDEKLFF. DNA of the CDR3: TGTGCCACCAGCAGAAGCGGGTGGAGTGATGAAAAACTGTTTTTT.